Below, 2 T cell receptor beta chains from the same sample are listed, as sequenced in a study of blood T cell repertoires in COVID-19. The method was immunoSEQ multiplex PCR; TCRdb's version includes in-frame clones alone and lacks a portion of them. The sample has roughly 150,000 clones, roughly 85% seen once. The sample was peripheral blood. The receptors shown here come from a woman of 80 years or more with acute or convalescent COVID-19.

This chain joins TRBV27 and TRBJ1-6, with 7 nucleotides matching TRBD1. The CDR3 loop spans 21 amino acids. The junction had 24 bases not matched to a gene; V was cut back by 3 bases and J by 7 bases. Per the germline V gene, CDR1 is MNHEY and CDR2 is SMNVEV (reference sequence). CDR3 protein: CASSFSAPVASTGAWNSPLHF. CDR3 sequence (DNA): TGTGCCAGCAGTTTCTCGGCGCCAGTAGCTTCCACAGGGGCATGGAATTCACCCCTCCACTTT.

This rearrangement joins TRBV29-1 to TRBJ1-1; D gene uncertain. The germline V gene encodes CDR1 SQVTM and CDR2 ANQGSEA. This CDR3 is built from 11 residues. The V and J ends lost 4 bases and 9 bases respectively, with 12 bases between them. The CDR3 DNA reads as TGCAGCGTTGGCGAGGGAGGGAAAGCTTTCTTT. Translation gives CSVGEGGKAFF.